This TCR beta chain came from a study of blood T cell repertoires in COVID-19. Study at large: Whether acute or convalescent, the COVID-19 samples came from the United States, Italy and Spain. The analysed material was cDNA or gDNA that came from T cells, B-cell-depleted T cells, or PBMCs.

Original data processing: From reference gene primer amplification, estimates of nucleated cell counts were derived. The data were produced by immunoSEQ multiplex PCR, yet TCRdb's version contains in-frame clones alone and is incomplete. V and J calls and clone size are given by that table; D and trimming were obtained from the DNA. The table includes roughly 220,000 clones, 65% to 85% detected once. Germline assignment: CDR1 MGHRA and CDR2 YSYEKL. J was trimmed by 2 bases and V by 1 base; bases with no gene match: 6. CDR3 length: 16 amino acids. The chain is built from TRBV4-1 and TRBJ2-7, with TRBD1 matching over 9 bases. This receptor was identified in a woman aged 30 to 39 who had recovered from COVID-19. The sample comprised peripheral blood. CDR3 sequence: CASSQGGTGTTYEQYF. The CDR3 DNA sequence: TGCGCCAGCAGCCAAGGGGGGACAGGGACTACCTACGAGCAGTACTTC.